This T cell receptor (beta chain) is drawn from a study of blood T cell repertoires in COVID-19. This clone was picked up one time. TCRdb's table, derived via immunoSEQ multiplex PCR, lists solely in-frame clones and lacks some. In the table there are approximately 440,000 clones, around 90% of which are singletons. The receptor was derived from a woman under 30 who had recovered from COVID-19. Sequenced material: PBMCs or T cells enriched from blood (not recorded which).

CDR3 sequence: CASSLVNRGYGYTF. CDR3 nucleotides: TGTGCCAGCAGCTTAGTAAACCGGGGTTATGGCTACACCTTC. The chain recombines TRBV7-8 with TRBJ1-2; D ambiguous. This CDR3 region has 14 residues. Trimming cost V 1 base and J 5 bases, with 11 bases left between them. Germline CDR1 SGHVS, CDR2 FQNEAQ.